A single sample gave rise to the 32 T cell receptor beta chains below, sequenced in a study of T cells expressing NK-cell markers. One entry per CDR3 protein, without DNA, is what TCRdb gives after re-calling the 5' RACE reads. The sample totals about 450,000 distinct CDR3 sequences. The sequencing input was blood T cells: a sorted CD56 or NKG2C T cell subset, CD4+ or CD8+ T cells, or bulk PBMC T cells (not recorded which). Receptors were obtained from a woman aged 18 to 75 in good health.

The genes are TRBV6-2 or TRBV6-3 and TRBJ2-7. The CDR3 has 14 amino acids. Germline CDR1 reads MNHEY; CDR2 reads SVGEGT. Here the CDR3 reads CASSSATVSYEQYF.

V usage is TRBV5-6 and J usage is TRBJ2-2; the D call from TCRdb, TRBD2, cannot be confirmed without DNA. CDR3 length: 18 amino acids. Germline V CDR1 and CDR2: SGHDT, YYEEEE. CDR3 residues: CASSLRLAGLPHTGELFF.

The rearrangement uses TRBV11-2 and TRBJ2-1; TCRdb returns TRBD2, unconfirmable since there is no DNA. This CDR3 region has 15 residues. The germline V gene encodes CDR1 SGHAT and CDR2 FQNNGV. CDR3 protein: CASSLLAGPPDEQFF.

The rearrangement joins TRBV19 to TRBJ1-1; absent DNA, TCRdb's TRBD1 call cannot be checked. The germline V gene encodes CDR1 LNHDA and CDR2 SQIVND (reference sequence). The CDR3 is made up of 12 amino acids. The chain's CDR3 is CASSPPGARAFF.

This CDR3 reads CSARDSTGRPQETQYF. The chain couples TRBV20-1 to TRBJ2-5; TCRdb picks TRBD1, but there is no DNA to check that call. This CDR3 is 16 amino acids long. The germline CDR1 and CDR2 sequences are DFQATT and SNEGSKA (reference sequence).

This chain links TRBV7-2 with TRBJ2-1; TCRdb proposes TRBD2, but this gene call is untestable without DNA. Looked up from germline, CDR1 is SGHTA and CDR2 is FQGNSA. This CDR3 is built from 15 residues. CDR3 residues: CASSLGGTLPNEQFF.

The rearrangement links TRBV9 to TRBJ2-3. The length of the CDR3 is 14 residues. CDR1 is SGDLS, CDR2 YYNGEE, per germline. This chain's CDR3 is CASSVVPSPDTQYF. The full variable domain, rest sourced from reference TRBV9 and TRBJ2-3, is DSGVTQTPKHLITATGQRVTLRCSPRSGDLSVYWYQQSLDQGLQFLIQYYNGEERAKGNILERFSAQQFPDLHSELNLSSLELGDSALYFCASSVVPSPDTQYFGPGTRLTVL.

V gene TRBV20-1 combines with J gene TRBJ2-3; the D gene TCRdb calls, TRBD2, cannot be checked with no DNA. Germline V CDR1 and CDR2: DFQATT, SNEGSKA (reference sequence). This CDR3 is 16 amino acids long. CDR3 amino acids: CSAPALTRSSTDTQYF.

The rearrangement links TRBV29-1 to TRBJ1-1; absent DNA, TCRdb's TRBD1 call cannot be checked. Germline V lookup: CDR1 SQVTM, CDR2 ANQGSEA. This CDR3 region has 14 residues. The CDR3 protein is CSVDNTGKNTEAFF.

This CDR3 is CASKFPGSSYNEQFF. The chain employs TRBV7-2 and TRBJ2-1; as DNA is missing, the TRBD1 call by TCRdb cannot be tested. Germline-derived CDR1 and CDR2 are SGHTA and FQGNSA. CDR3 length: 15 residues.

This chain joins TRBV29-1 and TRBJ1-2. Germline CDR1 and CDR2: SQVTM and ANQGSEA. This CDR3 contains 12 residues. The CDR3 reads CSVESRADGYTF.

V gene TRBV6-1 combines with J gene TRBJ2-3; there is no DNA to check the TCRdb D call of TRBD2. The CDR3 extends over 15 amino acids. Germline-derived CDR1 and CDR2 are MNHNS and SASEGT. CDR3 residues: CASRRRVAGTDTQYF.

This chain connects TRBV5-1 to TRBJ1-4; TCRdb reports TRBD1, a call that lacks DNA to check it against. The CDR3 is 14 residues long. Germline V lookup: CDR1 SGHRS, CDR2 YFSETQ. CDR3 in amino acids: CASSPGGGEEKLFF.

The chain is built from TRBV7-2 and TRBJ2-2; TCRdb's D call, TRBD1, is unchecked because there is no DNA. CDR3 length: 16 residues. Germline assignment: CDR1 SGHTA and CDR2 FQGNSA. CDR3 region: CASSLGGTGHTGELFF.

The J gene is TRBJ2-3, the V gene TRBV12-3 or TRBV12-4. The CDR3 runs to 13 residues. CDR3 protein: CASRASSTDTQYF.

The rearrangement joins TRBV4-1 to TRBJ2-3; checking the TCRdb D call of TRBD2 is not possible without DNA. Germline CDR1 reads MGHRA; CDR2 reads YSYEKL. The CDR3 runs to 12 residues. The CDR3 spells CASSQGTAPQYF.

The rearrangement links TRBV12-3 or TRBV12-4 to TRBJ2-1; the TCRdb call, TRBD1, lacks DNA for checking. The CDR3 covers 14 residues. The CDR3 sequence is CASSLGQGGNEQFF.

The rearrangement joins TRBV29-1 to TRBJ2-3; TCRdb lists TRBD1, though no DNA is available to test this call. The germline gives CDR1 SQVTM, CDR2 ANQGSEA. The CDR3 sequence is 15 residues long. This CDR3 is CSSVPVRTGTDTQYF.

The chain's CDR3 is CASRPAATNEKLFF. This sequence joins TRBV3-1 and TRBJ1-4. CDR1 and CDR2 (germline): LGHDT, YNNKEL (reference sequence). This CDR3 has 14 residues.

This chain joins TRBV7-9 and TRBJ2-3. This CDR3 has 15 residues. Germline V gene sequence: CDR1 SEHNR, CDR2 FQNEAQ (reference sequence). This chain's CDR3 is CASSGLGTSTDTQYF.

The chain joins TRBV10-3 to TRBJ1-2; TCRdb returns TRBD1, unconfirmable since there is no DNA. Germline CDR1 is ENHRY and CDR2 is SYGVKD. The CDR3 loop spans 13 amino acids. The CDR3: CATTPAPNYGYTF.

The CDR3 region is CASSTTGSPGTDTQYF. The V gene is TRBV12-3 or TRBV12-4, the J gene TRBJ2-3; TCRdb's D call, TRBD1, is unchecked because there is no DNA. This CDR3 is built from 16 residues.

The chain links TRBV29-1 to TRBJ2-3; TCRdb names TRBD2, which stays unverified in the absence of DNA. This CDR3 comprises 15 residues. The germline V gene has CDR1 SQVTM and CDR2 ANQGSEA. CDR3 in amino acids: CSGTSGRPQGDTQYF.

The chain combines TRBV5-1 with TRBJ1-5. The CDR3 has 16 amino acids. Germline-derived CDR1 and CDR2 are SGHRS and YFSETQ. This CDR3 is CASSLGPGLNNQPQHF.

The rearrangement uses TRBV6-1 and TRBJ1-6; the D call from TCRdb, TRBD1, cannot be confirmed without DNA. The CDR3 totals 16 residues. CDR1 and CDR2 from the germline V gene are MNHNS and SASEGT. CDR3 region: CASMVAFGNGNSPLHF.

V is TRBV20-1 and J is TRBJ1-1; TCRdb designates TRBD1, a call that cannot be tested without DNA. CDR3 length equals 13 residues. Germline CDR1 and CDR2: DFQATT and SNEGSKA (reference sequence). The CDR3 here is CRARDKARYEAFF.

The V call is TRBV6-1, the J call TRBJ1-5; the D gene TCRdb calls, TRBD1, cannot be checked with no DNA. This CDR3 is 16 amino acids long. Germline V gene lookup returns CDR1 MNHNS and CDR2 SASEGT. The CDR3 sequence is CASSVDRGGLNQPQHF.

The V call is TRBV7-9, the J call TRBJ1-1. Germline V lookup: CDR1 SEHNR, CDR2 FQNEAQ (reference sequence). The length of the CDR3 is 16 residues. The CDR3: CASSFATADMNTEAFF.

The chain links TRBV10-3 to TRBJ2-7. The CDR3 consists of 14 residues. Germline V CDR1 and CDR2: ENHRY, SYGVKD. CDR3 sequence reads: CAISLSGGSYEQYF.

CDR3 sequence reads: CASSLEAGFGKNIQYF. The rearrangement uses TRBV5-1 and TRBJ2-4; TCRdb lists TRBD2, though no DNA is available to test this call. This CDR3 is built from 16 residues. The germline CDR1 and CDR2 sequences are SGHRS and YFSETQ.

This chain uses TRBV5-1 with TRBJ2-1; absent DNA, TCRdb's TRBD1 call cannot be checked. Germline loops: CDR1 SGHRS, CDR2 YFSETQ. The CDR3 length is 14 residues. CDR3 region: CASRGGESYNEQFF.

The CDR3 here is CSAGRSSGANVLTF. The chain couples TRBV20-1 to TRBJ2-6. Germline V gives CDR1 DFQATT, CDR2 SNEGSKA (reference sequence). CDR3 length: 14 residues.